This T cell receptor (beta chain) originates from a study of cytomegalovirus exposure and HLA in healthy donors. The PCR was carried out with 60 Vbeta primers and 13 Jbeta primers. Produced via immunoSEQ multiplex PCR; TCRdb's table is partial and in-frame only. Here the sample table reports 150,000 to 200,000 clones. The sequence was collected from a young woman in good health and CMV-seropositive. Sequencing was done on a sample of PBMCs.

CDR3 region: CASSETGRKLFF. The CDR3 bases are TGTGCCAGCAGTGAAACGGGGAGAAAACTGTTTTTT. The chain uses TRBV2 and TRBJ1-4; D not certain. The germline V gene encodes CDR1 SNHLY and CDR2 FYNNEI. The CDR3 runs to 12 residues. Trimming shortened V by 2 bases and J by 10 bases, and 8 bases separated the two germline ends.